This T cell receptor beta chain was retrieved from a study of blood T cell repertoires in COVID-19. Study context: Donors in the United States, Italy and Spain gave samples during acute or convalescent COVID-19. The cDNA or gDNA used as material had been derived from T cells, B-cell-depleted T cells, or PBMCs.

Assay used: immunoSEQ multiplex PCR; TCRdb lists only in-frame clones, some missing. The table lists 50,000 to 70,000 clones, around 90% of them singletons. The sequenced material came from peripheral blood. This TCR derives from a human donor with active COVID-19. The donor label of this sample is uncertain.

The CDR3 DNA follows: TGTGCCAGCAGCCAATCGGGTACCAGCGGAGTTCTCTACAATGAGCAGTTCTTC. This encodes CASSQSGTSGVLYNEQFF. The rearrangement links TRBV7-9 to TRBJ2-1; TRBD2 might be the D (5 bases). The CDR3 extends over 18 amino acids. CDR1 and CDR2 (germline): SEHNR, FQNEAQ (reference sequence). With 5 bases removed from V and 3 bases from J, the gap between germline ends came to 23 bases. The complete variable domain, with remaining parts taken from reference TRBV7-9 and TRBJ2-1, reads DTGVSQNPRHKITKRGQNVTFRCDPISEHNRLYWYRQTLGQGPEFLTYFQNEAQLEKSRLLSDRFSAERPKGSFSTLEIQRTEQGDSAMYLCASSQSGTSGVLYNEQFFGPGTRLTVL.